The T cell receptor (beta chain) described here comes from a study of T cells expressing NK-cell markers. At the level of the study: According to the study, TCR beta repertoires originated from sorted CD3+CD56+NKG2C+, CD3+CD56+NKG2C- and CD3+CD56-NKG2C+ T cells.

Comment on this clonotype: The antigen is undetermined.

The germline V gene has CDR1 DFQATT and CDR2 SNEGSKA (reference sequence). The CDR3 contains 13 residues. Findings and limits, study-wide: Among CD8+ T cells from about six donors, dominant NKG2C+ clonotypes accounted for about 1.0-7.0%.

Researchers built TCR beta cDNA using 5'RACE template switching with UMIs. TCRdb re-called the 5' RACE reads; every CDR3 protein appears as one record, without DNA. The sample table sets out 200,000 to 300,000 distinct CDR3 sequences. The clonotype originates from a man aged 18-30 years in good health. V is TRBV20-1 and J is TRBJ1-4; TCRdb picks TRBD1, but there is no DNA to check that call. The sample consisted of blood T cells: a sorted CD56 or NKG2C T cell subset, CD4+ or CD8+ T cells, or bulk PBMC T cells (not recorded which). CDR3 sequence reads: CSARGQVYEKLFF.